Listed below are T cell receptor beta chains from one sample, sequenced in a study of T-cell reconstitution after alpha-beta-depleted transplantation in children. TCRdb passed the PCR reads through MiXCR, listing each CDR3 protein once. The data hold about a million distinct CDR3 sequences, with around 30% observed a single time. Here the sequenced sample was PBMCs, mostly from graft donor cells, taken 360 days after TCRalphabeta/CD19-depleted stem cell transplant. The receptors were sampled from a boy younger than two who had a stem cell transplant for SCID, so the T cells may come from the graft donor. CDR3s include the opening cysteine and the closing phenylalanine or tryptophan. The D gene is left open where the match is weak. Not all rows give a size; the values are once, few, many and, for expanded clones, a class.

size	D	V	J	DNA	CDR3
few	TRBD1	TRBV7-9	TRBJ1-2	TGTGCCAGCAGCGCGGGACAGACCTATGGCTACACCTTC	CASSAGQTYGYTF
few	-	TRBV9	TRBJ2-1	TGTGCCAGCAGCCCCCTGGAGGGGATTCACAATGAGCAGTTCTTC	CASSPLEGIHNEQFF
-	-	TRBV7-9	TRBJ1-5	TGTGCCAGCAGCCCCTATGACAATCAGCCCCAGCATTTT	CASSPYDNQPQHF
-	TRBD2	TRBV20-1	TRBJ2-1	TGCAGTGCTCGCCGGACTAGCGGATACAATGAGCAGTTCTTC	CSARRTSGYNEQFF
-	-	TRBV20-1	TRBJ1-1	TGCAGTGTTCAACCCTTAGAATGGGTAAGCACTGAAGCTTTCTTT	CSVQPLEWVSTEAFF
-	-	TRBV6-5	TRBJ1-3	TGTGCCAGCAGTTACTCTCGACGGAGCTCTGGAAACACCATATATTTT	CASSYSRRSSGNTIYF
-	TRBD1	TRBV7-3	TRBJ1-1	TGTGCCAGCAGACCAAGGACAGGGGAGGACACTGAAGCTTTCTTT	CASRPRTGEDTEAFF
-	TRBD1	TRBV28	TRBJ2-5	TGTGCCAGCAGTCCTCATGGGACAGGTCAAGAGACCCAGTACTTC	CASSPHGTGQETQYF
-	TRBD1	TRBV7-9	TRBJ1-2	TGTGCCAGCAGCAAGGAGACAGGGATTAACTATGGCTACACCTTC	CASSKETGINYGYTF
-	TRBD1	TRBV28	TRBJ2-1	TGTGCCAGCAGTTTCGACAGGGACAATGAGCAGTTCTTC	CASSFDRDNEQFF
-	TRBD2	TRBV20-1	TRBJ2-2	TGCAGTGCTCGACTAGCGGGGGGGAACACCGGGGAGCTGTTTTTT	CSARLAGGNTGELFF
once	-	TRBV10-3	TRBJ2-2	TGTGCCATCAGTGAAGGGACGGGGACCGGGGAGCTGTTTTTT	CAISEGTGTGELFF
few	-	TRBV7-2	TRBJ2-5	TGTGCCAGCAGCTTAGGTTTGGTCGGGGGTTGGTTAGAGACCCAGTACTTC	CASSLGLVGGWLETQYF
-	-	TRBV6-1	TRBJ2-5	TGTGCCAGCAGCCGGGGGACGCTTGGGACGGAGGAGACCCAGTACTTC	CASSRGTLGTEETQYF
-	TRBD2	TRBV5-1	TRBJ2-3	TGCGCCAGCAGCTTGTCGACGGGGGGGCCCACAGATACGCAGTATTTT	CASSLSTGGPTDTQYF
-	TRBD1	TRBV6-1	TRBJ1-6	TGTGCCAGCAGTCGACAGGGGATGGTAGATTCACCCCTCCACTTT	CASSRQGMVDSPLHF
few	-	TRBV7-2	TRBJ2-1	TGTGCCAGCAGCCCGGTGGGATATGAGCAGTTCTTC	CASSPVGYEQFF
-	-	TRBV12-3/TRBV12-4	TRBJ1-5	TGTGCCAGCACCAACAGGGTTGATCAGCCCCAGCATTTT	CASTNRVDQPQHF
few	-	TRBV12-3/TRBV12-4	TRBJ2-5	TGTGCCAGCAGTGAAAGCGCCGCCCAGTACTTC	CASSESAAQYF
-	-	TRBV4-1	TRBJ1-5	TGCGCCAGCAGCCAAGGGAGGCAGGGGATGTTCAATCAGCCCCAGCATTTT	CASSQGRQGMFNQPQHF
-	TRBD1	TRBV20-1	TRBJ1-5	TGCAGGGCTAGAGTAGGACAGGGGGTGGTTAGCGGGATCAATCAGCCCCAGCATTTT	CRARVGQGVVSGINQPQHF
-	TRBD1	TRBV18	TRBJ2-7	TGTGCCAGCTCACCACCGCAGGGGGTCTACTACGAGCAGTACTTC	CASSPPQGVYYEQYF
many	TRBD1	TRBV5-1	TRBJ2-5	TGCGCCAGCAGCTTGGGGACAGGGGAAGAGACCCAGTACTTC	CASSLGTGEETQYF
-	-	TRBV5-5	TRBJ1-1	TGTGCCAGCAGCTCGGGACGGGAACGTACTGAAGCTTTCTTT	CASSSGRERTEAFF
-	-	TRBV12-3/TRBV12-4	TRBJ1-2	TGTGCCCTCGGCGGTAACTATGGCTACACCTTC	CALGGNYGYTF
few	-	TRBV6-1	TRBJ2-7	TGTGCCAGCACCCCAACTGGTGGAGGTATGCACGAGCAGTACTTC	CASTPTGGGMHEQYF
-	-	TRBV20-1	TRBJ1-6	TGCAGTGCCTCACCCGGGGTTGCGTATAATTCACCCCTCCACTTT	CSASPGVAYNSPLHF
-	-	TRBV24-1	TRBJ2-1	TGTGCCACCAGTGAGACGGGGGTGAGCTCCTACAATGAGCAGTTCTTC	CATSETGVSSYNEQFF